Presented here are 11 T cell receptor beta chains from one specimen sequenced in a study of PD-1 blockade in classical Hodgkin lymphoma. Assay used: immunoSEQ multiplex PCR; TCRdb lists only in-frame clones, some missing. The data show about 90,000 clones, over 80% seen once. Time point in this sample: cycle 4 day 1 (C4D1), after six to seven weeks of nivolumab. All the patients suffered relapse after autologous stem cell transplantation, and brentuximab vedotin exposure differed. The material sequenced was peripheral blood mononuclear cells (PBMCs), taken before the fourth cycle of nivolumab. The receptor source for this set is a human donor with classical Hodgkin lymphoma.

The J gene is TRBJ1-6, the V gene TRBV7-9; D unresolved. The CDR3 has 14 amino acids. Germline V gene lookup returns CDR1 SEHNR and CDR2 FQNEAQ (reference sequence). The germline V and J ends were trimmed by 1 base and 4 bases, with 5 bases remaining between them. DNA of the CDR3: TGTGCCAGCAGCTTAGGACTATATAATTCACCCCTCCACTTT. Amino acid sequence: CASSLGLYNSPLHF.

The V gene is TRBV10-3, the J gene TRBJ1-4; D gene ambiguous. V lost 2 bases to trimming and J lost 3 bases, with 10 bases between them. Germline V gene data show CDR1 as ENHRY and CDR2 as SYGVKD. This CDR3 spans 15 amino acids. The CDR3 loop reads CAISEPGWANEKLFF. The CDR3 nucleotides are TGTGCCATCAGTGAGCCGGGGTGGGCTAATGAAAAACTGTTTTTT.

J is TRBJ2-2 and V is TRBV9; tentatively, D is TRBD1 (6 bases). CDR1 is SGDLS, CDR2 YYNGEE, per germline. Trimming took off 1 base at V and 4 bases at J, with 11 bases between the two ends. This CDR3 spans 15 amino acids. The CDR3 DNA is TGTGCCAGCAGCGTATCCCAGGGGAGCACCGGGGAGCTGTTTTTT. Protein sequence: CASSVSQGSTGELFF.

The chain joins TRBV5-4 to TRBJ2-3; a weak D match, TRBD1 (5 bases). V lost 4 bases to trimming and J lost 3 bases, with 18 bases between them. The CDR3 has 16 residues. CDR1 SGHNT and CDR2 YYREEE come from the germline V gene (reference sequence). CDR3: CASSPQGDTTTDTQYF. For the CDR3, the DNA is TGTGCCAGCAGCCCCCAGGGCGATACCACGACAGATACGCAGTATTTT.

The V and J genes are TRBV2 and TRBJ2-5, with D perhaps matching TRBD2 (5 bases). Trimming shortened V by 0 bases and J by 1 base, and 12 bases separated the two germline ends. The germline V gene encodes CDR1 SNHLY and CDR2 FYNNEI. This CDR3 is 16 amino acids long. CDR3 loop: CASSEAPRGGQETQYF. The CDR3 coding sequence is TGTGCCAGCAGTGAAGCACCCCGGGGTGGCCAAGAGACCCAGTACTTC.

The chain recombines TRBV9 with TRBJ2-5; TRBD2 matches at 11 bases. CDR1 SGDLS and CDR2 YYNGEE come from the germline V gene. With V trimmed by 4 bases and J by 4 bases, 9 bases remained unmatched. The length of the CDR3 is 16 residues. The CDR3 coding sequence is TGTGCCAGCAGCCCCGAGCTAGCGGGAGGAGGAGAGACCCAGTACTTC. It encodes CASSPELAGGGETQYF.

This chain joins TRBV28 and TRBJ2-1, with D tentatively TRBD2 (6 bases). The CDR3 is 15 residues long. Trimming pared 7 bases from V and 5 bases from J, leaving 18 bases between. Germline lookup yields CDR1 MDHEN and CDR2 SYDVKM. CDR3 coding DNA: TGTGCCAGCAATCTGCGGGACCGATTGGACAATGAGCAGTTCTTC. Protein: CASNLRDRLDNEQFF.

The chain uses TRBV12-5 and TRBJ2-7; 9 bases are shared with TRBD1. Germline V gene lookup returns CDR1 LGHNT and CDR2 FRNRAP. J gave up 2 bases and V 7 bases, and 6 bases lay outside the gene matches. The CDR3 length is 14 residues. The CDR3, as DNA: TGTGCTAGTGCCCCGGGGGACAGGGCCTACGAGCAGTACTTC. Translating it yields CASAPGDRAYEQYF. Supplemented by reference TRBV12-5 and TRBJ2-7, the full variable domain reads DARVTQTPRHKVTEMGQEVTMRCQPILGHNTVFWYRQTMMQGLELLAYFRNRAPLDDSGMPKDRFSAEMPDATLATLKIQPSEPRDSAVYFCASAPGDRAYEQYFGPGTRLTVT.

Here the CDR3 DNA reads TGTGCCAGCAGTGCCCCCGGTACGCTGTTTTTT. Protein product: CASSAPGTLFF. The chain uses TRBV2 and TRBJ2-2, with D unresolved. Trimming pared 4 bases from V and 13 bases from J, leaving 10 bases between. The CDR3 loop spans 11 amino acids. The germline gives CDR1 SNHLY, CDR2 FYNNEI.

CDR3 DNA sequence: TGTGCCAGCAGCCGAGACAGGATAAATGAGCAGTTCTTC. Translation gives CASSRDRINEQFF. The chain couples TRBV7-2 to TRBJ2-1, with D possibly matching TRBD1 (6 bases). In germline, CDR1 is SGHTA, CDR2 FQGNSA. This CDR3 is 13 amino acids long. V was clipped by 5 bases and J by 7 bases, with 12 bases between them.

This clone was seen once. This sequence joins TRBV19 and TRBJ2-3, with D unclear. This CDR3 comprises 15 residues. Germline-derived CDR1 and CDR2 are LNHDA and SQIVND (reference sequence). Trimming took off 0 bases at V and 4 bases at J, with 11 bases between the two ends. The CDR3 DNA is TGTGCCAGTAGTATAGATGCAAGGAAAGCAGATACGCAGTATTTT. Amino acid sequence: CASSIDARKADTQYF.